This TCR beta chain originates from a study of T cell clonality in common variable immunodeficiency. Method: immunoSEQ multiplex PCR; TCRdb's copy keeps in-frame clones and lacks some. This sample carries about 37,000 clones, none of them present only once. CDR1 is MNHEY, CDR2 SVGEGT, per germline. V was pared by 10 bases and J by 9 bases, with 18 bases of the junction left unmatched. This CDR3 is built from 15 residues. Blood samples were heparinized, 5 to 8 ml per donor. Study-wide results and limits: CVID patient heterogeneity limited repertoire-clinical complication correlations.

This clone has a count of ten or more. What it binds is not known. The read falls 3 residues short of the CDR3 end, and the missing part is taken from the germline J gene. The sequence came from a person aged 18-70 years in good health. V gene TRBV6-2 or TRBV6-3 combines with J gene TRBJ2-1; 7 nucleotides match TRBD1. Material: peripheral blood mononuclear cells. The part of the CDR3 DNA that was read is TGTGCCACCAAACAGGGGTGGCTAGTAGGTGCTGAG. It specifies CATKQGWLVGAE. The CDR3 reads in full as CATKQGWLVGAEQFF.